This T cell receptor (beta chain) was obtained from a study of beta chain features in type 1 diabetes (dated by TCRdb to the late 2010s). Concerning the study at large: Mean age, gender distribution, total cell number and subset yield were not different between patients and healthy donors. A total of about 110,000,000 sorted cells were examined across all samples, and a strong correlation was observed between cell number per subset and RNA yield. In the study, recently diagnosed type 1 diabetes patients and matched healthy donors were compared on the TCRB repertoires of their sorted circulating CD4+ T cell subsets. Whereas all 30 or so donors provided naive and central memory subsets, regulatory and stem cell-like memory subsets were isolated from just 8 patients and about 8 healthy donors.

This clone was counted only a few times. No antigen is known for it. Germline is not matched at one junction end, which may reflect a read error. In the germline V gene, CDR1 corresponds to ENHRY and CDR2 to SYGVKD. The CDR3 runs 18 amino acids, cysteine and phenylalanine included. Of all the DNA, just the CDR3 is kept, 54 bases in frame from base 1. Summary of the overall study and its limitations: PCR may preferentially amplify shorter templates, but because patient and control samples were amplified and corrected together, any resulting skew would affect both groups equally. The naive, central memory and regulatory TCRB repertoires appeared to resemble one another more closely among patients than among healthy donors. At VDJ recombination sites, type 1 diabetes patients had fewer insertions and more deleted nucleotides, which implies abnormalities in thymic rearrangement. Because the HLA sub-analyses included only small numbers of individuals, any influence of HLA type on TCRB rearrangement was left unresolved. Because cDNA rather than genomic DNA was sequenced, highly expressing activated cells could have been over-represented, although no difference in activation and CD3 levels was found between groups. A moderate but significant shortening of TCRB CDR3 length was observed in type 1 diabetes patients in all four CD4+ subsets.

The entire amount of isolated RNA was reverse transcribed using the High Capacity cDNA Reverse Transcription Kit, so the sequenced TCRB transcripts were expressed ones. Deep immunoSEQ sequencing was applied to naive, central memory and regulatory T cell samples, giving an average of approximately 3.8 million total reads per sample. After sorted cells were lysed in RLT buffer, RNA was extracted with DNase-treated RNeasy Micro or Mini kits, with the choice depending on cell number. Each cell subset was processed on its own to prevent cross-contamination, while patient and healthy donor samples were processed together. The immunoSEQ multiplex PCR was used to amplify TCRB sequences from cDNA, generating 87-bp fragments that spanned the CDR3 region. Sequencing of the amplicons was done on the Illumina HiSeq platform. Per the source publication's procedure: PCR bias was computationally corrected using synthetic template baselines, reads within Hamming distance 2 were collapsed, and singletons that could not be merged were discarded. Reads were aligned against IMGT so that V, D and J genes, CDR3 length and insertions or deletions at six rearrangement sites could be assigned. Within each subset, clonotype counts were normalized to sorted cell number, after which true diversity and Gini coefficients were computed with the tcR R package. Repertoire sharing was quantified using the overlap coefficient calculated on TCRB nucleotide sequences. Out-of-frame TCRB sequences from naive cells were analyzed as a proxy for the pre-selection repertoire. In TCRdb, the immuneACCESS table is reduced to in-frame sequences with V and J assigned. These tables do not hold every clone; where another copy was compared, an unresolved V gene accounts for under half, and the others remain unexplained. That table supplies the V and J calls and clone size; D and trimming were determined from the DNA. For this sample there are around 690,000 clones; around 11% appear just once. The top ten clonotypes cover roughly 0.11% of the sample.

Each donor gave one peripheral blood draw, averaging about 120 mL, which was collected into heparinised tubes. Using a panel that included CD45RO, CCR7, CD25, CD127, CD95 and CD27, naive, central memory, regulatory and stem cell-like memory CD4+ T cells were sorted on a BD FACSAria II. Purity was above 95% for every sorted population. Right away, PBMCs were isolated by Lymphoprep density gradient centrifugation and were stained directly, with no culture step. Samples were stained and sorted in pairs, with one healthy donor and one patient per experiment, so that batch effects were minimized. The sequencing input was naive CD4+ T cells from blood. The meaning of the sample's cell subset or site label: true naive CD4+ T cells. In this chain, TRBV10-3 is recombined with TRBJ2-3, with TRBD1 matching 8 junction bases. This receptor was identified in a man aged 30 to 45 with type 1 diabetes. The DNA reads TGTGACATCAGTGAGTCGCGACAGGGGCTAACTAGCACAGATACGCAGTATTTT. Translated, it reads CDISESRQGLTSTDTQYF.